This record concerns one T cell receptor (beta chain) sequence. CDR1 and CDR2 (germline): LNHDA, SQIVND (reference sequence). Trimming took 4 bases from V and 4 from J; bases not matched to a gene: 5. This CDR3 has 15 residues. This record comes from a study of T cell responses to AZD1222 COVID-19 vaccine. Assay: immunoSEQ multiplex PCR; the TCRdb copy retains only in-frame clones and omits some. This table holds roughly 81,000 clones, approximately 88% found once. The V and J genes are TRBV19 and TRBJ2-3, with 10 bases that match TRBD2. The starting material was peripheral blood, obtained on day 0 of AZD1222 vaccination. This receptor was taken from an adult in good health. CDR3 in DNA: TGTGCCAGTAGTAGATCTAGCGGGGGCCCAGATACGCAGTATTTT. Its translation is CASSRSSGGPDTQYF.